A selection of T cell receptor beta chains follows, all from one sample in a study of cytomegalovirus exposure and HLA in healthy donors. Measured with immunoSEQ multiplex PCR; TCRdb has only the in-frame clones, and not every one. The table has 150,000 to 200,000 clones, roughly four fifths seen once. What was sequenced was PBMCs. The receptors were sampled from a male donor in good health and CMV-seropositive. Both conserved end residues are part of each CDR3. A D gene is named only where the DNA matches it firmly. Clone size is shown for a subset of rows, as once, few, many or a class of expanded clone.

DNA: TGTGCCAGCAGAGCCACACGACAAGACGAGCAGTACTTC
CDR3: CASRATRQDEQYF
D: NA
J: TRBJ2-7
size: NA
V: TRBV2

DNA: TGTGCCAGCAGCCCCTCGAGCGGTAACTCCTACGAGCAGTACTTC
CDR3: CASSPSSGNSYEQYF
D: NA
J: TRBJ2-7
size: NA
V: TRBV7-2

DNA: TGTGCCAGCAGGTTTCGGGGGGACAGGGTTAACAATGAGCAGTTCTTC
CDR3: CASRFRGDRVNNEQFF
D: TRBD1
J: TRBJ2-1
size: NA
V: TRBV5-6

DNA: TGTGCCAGCAGTTCCCCACAGACTAGCGGGAGCTACGAGCAGTACTTC
CDR3: CASSSPQTSGSYEQYF
D: TRBD2
J: TRBJ2-7
size: NA
V: TRBV27

DNA: TGCGCCAGCACTCACGACAGGGTCGACACTGAAGCTTTCTTT
CDR3: CASTHDRVDTEAFF
D: TRBD1
J: TRBJ1-1
size: NA
V: TRBV5-1

DNA: TGTGCCAGCAGCGTTACAGGGGATTATACGCAGTATTTT
CDR3: CASSVTGDYTQYF
D: NA
J: TRBJ2-3
size: NA
V: TRBV21-1

DNA: TGTGCCAGCAGCCCGGACAGGCGCGGCACCATATATTTT
CDR3: CASSPDRRGTIYF
D: TRBD1
J: TRBJ1-3
size: NA
V: TRBV5-6

DNA: TGTGCCATCAACGCGGGAGTGGCCTACAATGAGCAGTTCTTC
CDR3: CAINAGVAYNEQFF
D: TRBD2
J: TRBJ2-1
size: once
V: TRBV10-3

DNA: TGCGCCAGCAGCTTGGGGGGCTTGAACACTGAAGCTTTCTTT
CDR3: CASSLGGLNTEAFF
D: NA
J: TRBJ1-1
size: NA
V: TRBV5-1

DNA: TGTGCCAGCAGTTATCAGACCGGGGCCTATAATTCACCCCTCCACTTT
CDR3: CASSYQTGAYNSPLHF
D: NA
J: TRBJ1-6
size: NA
V: TRBV6-5

DNA: TGTGCCAGCACCCAGGCCATGAGCAGCAATCAGCCCCAGCATTTT
CDR3: CASTQAMSSNQPQHF
D: NA
J: TRBJ1-5
size: few
V: TRBV6-6

DNA: TGCGCCAGCAGCCAAGATTCGAGAGGTCCGGGGGAGCAGTACTTC
CDR3: CASSQDSRGPGEQYF
D: NA
J: TRBJ2-7
size: NA
V: TRBV4-3

DNA: TGTGCCAGCAGCTCGACAGTTAACAGTAACTATGGCTACACCTTC
CDR3: CASSSTVNSNYGYTF
D: NA
J: TRBJ1-2
size: NA
V: TRBV5-6

DNA: TGTGCCAGCAGTGAATTTGGGGGGAGCGGAAACACCATATATTTT
CDR3: CASSEFGGSGNTIYF
D: NA
J: TRBJ1-3
size: NA
V: TRBV25-1

DNA: TGTGCCAGCAGCCCAGGGGACAGCTCCTATGGCTACACCTTC
CDR3: CASSPGDSSYGYTF
D: TRBD1
J: TRBJ1-2
size: NA
V: TRBV6-5

DNA: TGTGCCAGCAGTCCCGGACAGGGGGGCTACGAGCAGTACTTC
CDR3: CASSPGQGGYEQYF
D: TRBD1
J: TRBJ2-7
size: NA
V: TRBV27

DNA: TGTGCCAGCAGCTACCCGGGACAGGGGGCGCACGAGCAGTACTTC
CDR3: CASSYPGQGAHEQYF
D: TRBD1
J: TRBJ2-7
size: NA
V: TRBV14

DNA: TGCGCCAGCAGCCTGCACAGGGGGAGCAATCAGCCCCAGCATTTT
CDR3: CASSLHRGSNQPQHF
D: TRBD1
J: TRBJ1-5
size: once
V: TRBV4-3

DNA: TGCGCCAGCAGCTTAACGGGAGGTGCCGGGGAGCTGTTTTTT
CDR3: CASSLTGGAGELFF
D: TRBD2
J: TRBJ2-2
size: NA
V: TRBV5-1

DNA: TGTGCCAGTAGTAAGGTGACAATGAACACTGAAGCTTTCTTT
CDR3: CASSKVTMNTEAFF
D: NA
J: TRBJ1-1
size: NA
V: TRBV19

DNA: TGTGCCAGCAGCCTTGGACAGGGTGGACAGTACTTC
CDR3: CASSLGQGGQYF
D: TRBD1
J: TRBJ2-5
size: NA
V: TRBV28

DNA: TGTGCCAGCAGCTTAGCCCCCCTCTCGAGCTCCTACGAGCAGTACTTC
CDR3: CASSLAPLSSSYEQYF
D: NA
J: TRBJ2-7
size: NA
V: TRBV7-2

DNA: TGTGCCAGCAGCGTAGACATTAGCGGAAACGAGCAGTACTTC
CDR3: CASSVDISGNEQYF
D: NA
J: TRBJ2-7
size: NA
V: TRBV9

DNA: TGTGCCTGGAGTTTCGAACCGGGACAGGGGGCTAGGGAGCAGTACTTC
CDR3: CAWSFEPGQGAREQYF
D: TRBD1
J: TRBJ2-7
size: NA
V: TRBV30

DNA: TGTGCCAGCAGCTTCCTTTTACTAGCGGGAGGATACAATGAGCAGTTCTTC
CDR3: CASSFLLLAGGYNEQFF
D: TRBD2
J: TRBJ2-1
size: NA
V: TRBV7-2

DNA: TGCGCCAGCAGCCTCGGACAGGCTAATGGCTACACCTTC
CDR3: CASSLGQANGYTF
D: TRBD1
J: TRBJ1-2
size: NA
V: TRBV5-1

DNA: TGTGCCAGCAGCCCCCGTTCTAGCGGGATGGTTTCCTACGAGCAGTACTTC
CDR3: CASSPRSSGMVSYEQYF
D: TRBD2
J: TRBJ2-7
size: NA
V: TRBV7-9

DNA: TGTGCCAGCAGTTCTCCCTACAGGGACGAGCAGTACTTC
CDR3: CASSSPYRDEQYF
D: NA
J: TRBJ2-7
size: NA
V: TRBV28

DNA: TGCGCCAGCAGCTTAAGACAGGGCTACGAGCAGTACTTC
CDR3: CASSLRQGYEQYF
D: TRBD1
J: TRBJ2-7
size: NA
V: TRBV5-1

DNA: TGTGCCAGCAGCTTAGCGGGGGCCCACCGTAGTCAGTACTTC
CDR3: CASSLAGAHRSQYF
D: NA
J: TRBJ2-4
size: few
V: TRBV7-9

DNA: TGTGCCAGCAGTAAAAAGACAGTGAACACTGAAGCTTTCTTT
CDR3: CASSKKTVNTEAFF
D: NA
J: TRBJ1-1
size: NA
V: TRBV6-1

DNA: TGTGCCAGCAGCCGGACAGGGGGGAATGGCTACACCTTC
CDR3: CASSRTGGNGYTF
D: TRBD1
J: TRBJ1-2
size: NA
V: TRBV7-2

DNA: TGTGCCAGCAGCTTGGTAGCGGGGGAAGAGACCCAGTACTTC
CDR3: CASSLVAGEETQYF
D: TRBD2
J: TRBJ2-5
size: NA
V: TRBV5-4

DNA: TGTGCCAGCAGCCACGGCGGCAGAAACTATGGCTACACCTTC
CDR3: CASSHGGRNYGYTF
D: NA
J: TRBJ1-2
size: NA
V: TRBV14

DNA: TGTGCCAGTAGTATCCGGGACAGGTACTACGAGCAGTACTTC
CDR3: CASSIRDRYYEQYF
D: TRBD1
J: TRBJ2-7
size: NA
V: TRBV19

DNA: TGCAGCGGCAGGGAAGGGAACACCTTC
CDR3: CSGREGNTF
D: NA
J: TRBJ1-2
size: NA
V: TRBV29-1

DNA: TGTGCCGGGGGGGGGATCTATGGCTACACCTTC
CDR3: CAGGGIYGYTF
D: NA
J: TRBJ1-2
size: NA
V: TRBV30

DNA: TGTGCCAGCAGCTTAGGGCAGTGGAGTGAGCAGTTCTTC
CDR3: CASSLGQWSEQFF
D: NA
J: TRBJ2-1
size: NA
V: TRBV7-7

DNA: TGTGCCTGCCTCAGGGTTTCGACAGATACGCAGTATTTT
CDR3: CACLRVSTDTQYF
D: NA
J: TRBJ2-3
size: NA
V: TRBV6-1

DNA: TGTGCCAGCTTCCAGGCAGGGGGCACTGAAGCTTTCTTT
CDR3: CASFQAGGTEAFF
D: TRBD1
J: TRBJ1-1
size: once
V: TRBV18

DNA: TGTGCCAGCAGTACACGACAGTTTCGGGAGACCCAGTACTTC
CDR3: CASSTRQFRETQYF
D: NA
J: TRBJ2-5
size: NA
V: TRBV6-5

DNA: TGTGCCACCAGCAGGGCAACAGATACGCAGTATTTT
CDR3: CATSRATDTQYF
D: NA
J: TRBJ2-3
size: NA
V: TRBV15

DNA: TGCGCCAGCAGTGAAGACATAGACTCTGGGGCCAACGTCCTGACTTTC
CDR3: CASSEDIDSGANVLTF
D: NA
J: TRBJ2-6
size: NA
V: TRBV10-1

DNA: TGTGCCAGCAGTCTAGCGGGAGTGGTAGATACGCAGTATTTT
CDR3: CASSLAGVVDTQYF
D: TRBD2
J: TRBJ2-3
size: NA
V: TRBV7-9

DNA: TGTGCCAGCAGCCCCCAGGGGGACTATGGCTACACCTTC
CDR3: CASSPQGDYGYTF
D: TRBD1
J: TRBJ1-2
size: NA
V: TRBV7-2

DNA: TGTGCCAGCAGCTTTCTCGGCAGGGAAGGCTACACCTTC
CDR3: CASSFLGREGYTF
D: NA
J: TRBJ1-2
size: NA
V: TRBV5-5

DNA: TGTGCCAGCAGCACGTGGGACAGGGGTGATGAAAAACTGTTTTTT
CDR3: CASSTWDRGDEKLFF
D: TRBD1
J: TRBJ1-4
size: NA
V: TRBV27

DNA: TGTGCCAGCAGCCTGGGGGGACAAGCTTTCTTT
CDR3: CASSLGGQAFF
D: NA
J: TRBJ1-1
size: NA
V: TRBV9

DNA: TGCGCCAGCAGCCAAGAAAAACTAGCGGGGGATGAGCAGTTCTTC
CDR3: CASSQEKLAGDEQFF
D: TRBD2
J: TRBJ2-1
size: few
V: TRBV4-1

DNA: TGCGCCAGCAGCATGCCTAGTTCCGGGACTTGGAACACCGGGGAGCTGTTTTTT
CDR3: CASSMPSSGTWNTGELFF
D: NA
J: TRBJ2-2
size: NA
V: TRBV5-1

DNA: TGTGCCAGCAGTTACGGGGCGGGAGGGCCCGACGAGCAGTACTTC
CDR3: CASSYGAGGPDEQYF
D: TRBD2
J: TRBJ2-7
size: NA
V: TRBV6-5

DNA: TGTGCCAGCAGCCAGCCCGACAGGGGCCAAGAGACCCAGTACTTC
CDR3: CASSQPDRGQETQYF
D: TRBD1
J: TRBJ2-5
size: NA
V: TRBV28

DNA: TGTGCCAGCAGCGACCGACAGGGGGCGCAAAGAGATACGCAGTATTTT
CDR3: CASSDRQGAQRDTQYF
D: TRBD1
J: TRBJ2-3
size: NA
V: TRBV9

DNA: TGTGCCAGCAGCCCGCGCGGGTGGGGTGGAACCGGGGAGCTGTTTTTT
CDR3: CASSPRGWGGTGELFF
D: NA
J: TRBJ2-2
size: NA
V: TRBV14

DNA: TGCGCCAGCAGCTTGGTATCAGGGGCCGAGACCCAGTACTTC
CDR3: CASSLVSGAETQYF
D: NA
J: TRBJ2-5
size: once
V: TRBV5-1

DNA: TGTGCCAGCAGTGATCAAGTAGGGGCAGGGGGCTTCACCGGGGAGCTGTTTTTT
CDR3: CASSDQVGAGGFTGELFF
D: TRBD1
J: TRBJ2-2
size: NA
V: TRBV25-1